This T cell receptor beta chain stems from a study of T cell responses to AZD1222 COVID-19 vaccine. The CDR3 runs 15 residues. The germline gives CDR1 MNHEY, CDR2 SVGEGT. V was clipped by 6 bases and J by 8 bases, with 20 bases between them. Libraries were prepared by immunoSEQ multiplex PCR; TCRdb keeps only in-frame clonotypes and omits some of them. Altogether more than 150,000 clones are present, 94% being singletons, with the ten largest covering about 9.3%. V gene TRBV6-2 or TRBV6-3 combines with J gene TRBJ2-1; D gene ambiguous. The input for sequencing was peripheral blood, taken on day 0 of AZD1222 vaccination. This clonotype was obtained from an adult in good health. The CDR3 bases are TGTGCCAGCAGCCTCGGGCTAGGGATACTGGATGAGCAGTTCTTC. Protein: CASSLGLGILDEQFF.